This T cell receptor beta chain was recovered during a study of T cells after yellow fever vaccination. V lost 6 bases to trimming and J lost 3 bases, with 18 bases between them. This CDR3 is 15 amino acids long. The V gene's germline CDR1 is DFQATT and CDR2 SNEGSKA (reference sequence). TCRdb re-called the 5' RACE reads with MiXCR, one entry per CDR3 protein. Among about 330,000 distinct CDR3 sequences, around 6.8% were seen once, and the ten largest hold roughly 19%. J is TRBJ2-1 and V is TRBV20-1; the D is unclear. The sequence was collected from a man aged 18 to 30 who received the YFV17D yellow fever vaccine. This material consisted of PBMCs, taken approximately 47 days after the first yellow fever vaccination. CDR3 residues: CSAPNLGSGYNEQFF. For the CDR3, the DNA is TGCAGTGCCCCGAACCTGGGGTCGGGCTACAATGAGCAGTTCTTC.